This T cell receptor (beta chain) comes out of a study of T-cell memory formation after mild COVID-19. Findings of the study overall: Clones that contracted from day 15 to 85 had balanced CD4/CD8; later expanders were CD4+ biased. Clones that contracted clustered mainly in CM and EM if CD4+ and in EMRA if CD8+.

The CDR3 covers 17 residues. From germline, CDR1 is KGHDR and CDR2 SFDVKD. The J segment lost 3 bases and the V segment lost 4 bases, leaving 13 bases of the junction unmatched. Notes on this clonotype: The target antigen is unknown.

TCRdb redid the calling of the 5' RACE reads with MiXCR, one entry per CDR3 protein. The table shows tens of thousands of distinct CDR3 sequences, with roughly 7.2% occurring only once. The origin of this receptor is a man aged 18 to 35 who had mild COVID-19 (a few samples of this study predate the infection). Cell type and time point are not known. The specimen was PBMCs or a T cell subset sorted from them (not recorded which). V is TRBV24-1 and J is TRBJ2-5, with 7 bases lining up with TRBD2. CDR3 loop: CATSDPGGSGAKETQYF. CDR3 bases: TGTGCCACCAGTGACCCCGGGGGGAGCGGGGCGAAAGAGACCCAGTACTTC.